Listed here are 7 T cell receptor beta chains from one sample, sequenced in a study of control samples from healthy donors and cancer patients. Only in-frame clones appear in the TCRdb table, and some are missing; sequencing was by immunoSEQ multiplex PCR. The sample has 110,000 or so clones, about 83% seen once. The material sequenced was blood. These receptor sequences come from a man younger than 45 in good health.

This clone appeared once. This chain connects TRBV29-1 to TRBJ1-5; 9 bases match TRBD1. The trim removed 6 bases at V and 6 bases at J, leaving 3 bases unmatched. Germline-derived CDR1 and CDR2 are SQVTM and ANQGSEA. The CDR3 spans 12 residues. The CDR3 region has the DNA TGCAGCGTGGGACAGGGAAGTCAGCCCCAGCATTTT. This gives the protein CSVGQGSQPQHF.

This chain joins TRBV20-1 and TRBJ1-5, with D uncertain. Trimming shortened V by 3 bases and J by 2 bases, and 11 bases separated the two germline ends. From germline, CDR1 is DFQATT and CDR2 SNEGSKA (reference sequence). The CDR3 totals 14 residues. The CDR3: CSASLLRGNQPQHF. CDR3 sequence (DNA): TGCAGTGCTAGTCTCCTCCGGGGCAATCAGCCCCAGCATTTT.

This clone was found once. CDR3 protein: CAWSVRSTIAKNIQYF. CDR3 sequence (DNA): TGTGCCTGGAGTGTACGTTCGACGATAGCCAAAAACATTCAGTACTTC. The chain combines TRBV30 with TRBJ2-4; D unresolved. CDR3 length: 16 amino acids. Looked up from germline, CDR1 is GTSNPN and CDR2 is SVGIG (reference sequence). Trimming took off 0 bases at V and 0 bases at J, with 12 bases between the two ends. Variable domain in full (rest from reference TRBV30 and TRBJ2-4): SQTIHQWPATLVQPVGSPLSLECTVEGTSNPNLYWYRQAAGRGLQLLFYSVGIGQISSEVPQNLSASRPQDRQFILSSKKLLLSDSGFYLCAWSVRSTIAKNIQYFGAGTRLSVL.

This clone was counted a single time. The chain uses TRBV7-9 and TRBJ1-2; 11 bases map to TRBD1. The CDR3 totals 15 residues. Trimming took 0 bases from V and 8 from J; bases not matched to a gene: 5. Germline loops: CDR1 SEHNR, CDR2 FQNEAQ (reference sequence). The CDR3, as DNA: TGTGCCAGCAGCTTAGCCCGGACAGGGGGCGAAGGCTACACCTTC. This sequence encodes CASSLARTGGEGYTF.

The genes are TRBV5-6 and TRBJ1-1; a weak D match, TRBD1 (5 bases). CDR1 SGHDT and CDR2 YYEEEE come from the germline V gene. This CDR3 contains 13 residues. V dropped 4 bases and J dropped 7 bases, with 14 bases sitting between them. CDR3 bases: TGTGCCAGCAGCCGCGTCGCCGGGGGTGAAGCTTTCTTT. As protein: CASSRVAGGEAFF. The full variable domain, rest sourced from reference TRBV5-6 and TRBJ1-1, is DAGVTQSPTHLIKTRGQQVTLRCSPKSGHDTVSWYQQALGQGPQFIFQYYEEEERQRGNFPDRFSGHQFPNYSSELNVNALLLGDSALYLCASSRVAGGEAFFGQGTRLTVV.

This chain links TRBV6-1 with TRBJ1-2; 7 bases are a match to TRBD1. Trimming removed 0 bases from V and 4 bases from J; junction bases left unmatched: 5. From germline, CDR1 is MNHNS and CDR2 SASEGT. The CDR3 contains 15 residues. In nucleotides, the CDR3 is TGTGCCAGCAGTGAAGCGGAGGGGGCAGGCTATGGCTACACCTTC. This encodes CASSEAEGAGYGYTF.

The CDR3 protein is CASSQQGGEQFF. The CDR3 DNA reads TGTGCCAGCAGTCAACAGGGCGGGGAGCAGTTCTTC. J is TRBJ2-1 and V is TRBV27, with TRBD1 as a possible D gene (6 bases). The length of the CDR3 is 12 residues. The V gene's germline CDR1 is MNHEY and CDR2 SMNVEV (reference sequence). V dropped 5 bases and J dropped 10 bases, with 12 bases sitting between them.